This paragraph reports one T cell receptor beta chain. This CDR3 comprises 13 residues. Germline CDR1 SQVTM, CDR2 ANQGSEA. V shed 7 bases, J shed 5 bases, and the junction held 7 bases outside the gene matches. Generated by immunoSEQ multiplex PCR, the TCRdb table keeps only in-frame clones and is missing some. The sample lists some 71,000 clones, 85% to 90% seen once, with less than 3.5% in the top ten. This specimen comes from a study of PD-L1 blockade in urothelial cancer. Study as a whole: Patients' atezolizumab regimen, 1,200 mg intravenously every 3 weeks, began in the mid-2010s. Blood analyses occurred 3 weeks (second dose) and 6 weeks post treatment start.

The sequence was collected from a man between 60 and 75 years old with urothelial cancer. Sample: PBMCs, taken around atezolizumab (anti-PD-L1) treatment. This chain uses TRBV29-1 with TRBJ2-1; 8 positions agree with TRBD2. CDR3 protein: CSGSSGGHNEQFF. The CDR3 bases are TGCAGCGGGTCAAGCGGGGGCCACAATGAGCAGTTCTTC.